This section outlines one T cell receptor beta chain sequence together with its context. No antigen is known for it. Qualities for individual bases were not recorded, and no much larger clone is one base off. The data originate from a study of T cell responses to AZD1222 COVID-19 vaccine (dated by TCRdb to the early 2020s). Regarding the complete study: A total of about 240 trial participants underwent TCR sequencing, of whom 200 to 220 received two doses of AZD1222 and 26 received two doses of the MenACWY control vaccine. Trial participants were enrolled into age subgroups of 18-55, 56-69 and 70-plus years, which contained 148, 28 and 57 TCR-sequenced participants, respectively. Findings and caveats that apply to the study as a whole: Conclusions about previously exposed vaccinees were limited because only six AZD1222 recipients were SARS-CoV-2 seropositive at baseline. Because no day 14 peak-response samples were available, the repertoires could be characterized only after the peak T cell response. After two AZD1222 doses, both the breadth and the depth of spike-specific TCRs were significantly higher than at day 0 and than in MenACWY recipients. Vaccine-associated CD4 TCRs spanned the whole spike protein, with dominant responses in regions 160-218 and 743-854. Epitopes outside the regions mutated in the B.1.351 and B.1.1.7 variants were reportedly recognized by nearly half of the unique spike-specific TCRs. Participants were mostly white British, with more females than males. The authors suggested clonal diversity may have been underestimated. The 56-69-year group was small, and its depth increase did not reach significance, likely because of low power.

The CDR3 regions of human TCRbeta chains were analyzed by immunosequencing. Regarding the original processing steps: TCRs in the repertoires were compared against a reference library of SARS-CoV-2-specific TCRs that had been generated with the MIRA antigen-specificity platform. Breadth was defined as the fraction of unique TCRs that were SARS-CoV-2-associated, and depth was defined as the fraction of total T cells that were SARS-CoV-2-associated. Each spike-specific TCR was assigned to its reactive spike region and to a CD4 or CD8 class using the MIRA data. Log10-transformed breadth and depth values were compared by one-way ANOVA with Sidak's multiple comparisons tests. This is the immuneACCESS table as TCRdb keeps it, with only in-frame sequences that have V and J called. A part of the clones is gone; compared with another copy, unresolved V genes explain less than half, and the rest is unexplained. That table is the source of V, J and clone size, and D and trimming were worked out from the DNA. Present in this sample are 86,000 or so clones, around 84% of which were seen just once. The ten largest make up about 6% of the sample.

The sample's time point, from its label and the paper: about 28 days (+/-7) after the second vaccine dose. AZD1222 recipients whose second dose came at about 4 weeks and those whose second dose came at about 12 weeks were combined into one group, since spike-specific TCR depth and breadth did not differ between the two schedules. Vaccinee samples were obtained from the UK trials COV001 and COV002, which included a single-blind randomized controlled phase 2/3 trial of AZD1222 (ChAdOx1 nCoV-19) in healthy adults. Trial participant PBMC samples were collected at day 0 and day 28 after the second dose for TCRbeta chain sequencing. The CDR1 and CDR2 encoded by the germline V gene are MDHEN and SYDVKM. The CDR3 sequence holds 14 residues, the cysteine and phenylalanine included. Kept here is only the CDR3 DNA, which spans 42 bases and is read in frame from base 1. Trimming removed 5 bases from V and 1 base from J, leaving 11 bases between the germline ends.

This chain joins TRBV28 to TRBJ1-1; no D gene can be assigned with confidence. Sequencing was performed on peripheral blood, taken 28 days after the second AZD1222 dose. The receptor was isolated from an adult who received the AZD1222 COVID-19 vaccine. The CDR3 loop reads CASSLDSRNTEAFF. The nucleotide sequence is TGTGCCAGCAGTCTGGATAGCAGGAACACTGAAGCTTTCTTT. The variable domain in full, with residues beyond the CDR3 obtained from the reference TRBV28 and TRBJ1-1 genes, is DVKVTQSSRYLVKRTGEKVFLECVQDMDHENMFWYRQDPGLGLRLIYFSYDVKMKEKGDIPEGYSVSREKKERFSLILESASTNQTSMYLCASSLDSRNTEAFFGQGTRLTVV.